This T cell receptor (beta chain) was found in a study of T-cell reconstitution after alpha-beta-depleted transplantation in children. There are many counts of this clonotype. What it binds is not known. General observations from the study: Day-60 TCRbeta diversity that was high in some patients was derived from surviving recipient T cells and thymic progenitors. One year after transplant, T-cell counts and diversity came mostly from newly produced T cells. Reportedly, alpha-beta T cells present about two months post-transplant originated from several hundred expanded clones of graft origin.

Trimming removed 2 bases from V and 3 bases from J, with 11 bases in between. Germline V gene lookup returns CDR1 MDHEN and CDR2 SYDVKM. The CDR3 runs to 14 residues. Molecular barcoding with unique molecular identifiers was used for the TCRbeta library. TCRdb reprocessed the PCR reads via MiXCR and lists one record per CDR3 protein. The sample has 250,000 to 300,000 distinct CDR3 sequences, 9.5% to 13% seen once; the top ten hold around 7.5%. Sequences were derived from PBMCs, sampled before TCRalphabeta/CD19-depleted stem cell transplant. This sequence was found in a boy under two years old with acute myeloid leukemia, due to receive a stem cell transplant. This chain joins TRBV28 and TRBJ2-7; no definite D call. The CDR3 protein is CASSLVSRLYEQYF. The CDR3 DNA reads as TGTGCCAGCAGTTTAGTCAGTCGGCTCTACGAGCAGTACTTC.